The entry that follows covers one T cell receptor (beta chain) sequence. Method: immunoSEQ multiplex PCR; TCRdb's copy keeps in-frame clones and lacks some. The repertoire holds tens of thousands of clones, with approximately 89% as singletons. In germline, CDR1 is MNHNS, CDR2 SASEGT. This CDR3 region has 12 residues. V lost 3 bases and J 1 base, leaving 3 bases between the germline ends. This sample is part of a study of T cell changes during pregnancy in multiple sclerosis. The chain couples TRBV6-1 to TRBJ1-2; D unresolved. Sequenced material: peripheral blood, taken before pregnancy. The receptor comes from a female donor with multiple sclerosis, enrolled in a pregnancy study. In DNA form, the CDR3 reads TGTGCCAGCAGTGACGGTAACTATGGCTACACCTTC. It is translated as CASSDGNYGYTF.